These 29 T cell receptor beta chains came from one sample sequenced in a study of blood T cells in healthy people across ages. A second roughly 7 to 11 cycle PCR used barcoded and J-beta primers. TCRdb reprocessed the 5' RACE reads via MiXCR and lists one record per CDR3 protein. The sample includes about 780,000 distinct CDR3 sequences, more than 35% of them seen just once. The sequencing sample was made of blood. These receptors were collected from a man aged 80 or over in good health.

The chain links TRBV27 to TRBJ2-5; 7 bases line up with TRBD2. Germline trimming cut 7 bases from V and 9 bases from J; bases unmatched to any gene: 8. CDR3 length: 12 residues. The germline CDR1 and CDR2 sequences are MNHEY and SMNVEV (reference sequence). CDR3 nucleotides: TGTGCCAGCACCGGGGCCAGCGGGGCCCAGTACTTC. Its protein product is CASTGASGAQYF.

The sample holds a few counts of this clonotype. The chain recombines TRBV9 with TRBJ1-1, with D hard to call. The V end lost 4 bases, the J end lost 0 bases, and 13 bases lay between the germline ends. Germline loops: CDR1 SGDLS, CDR2 YYNGEE. The CDR3 has 15 residues. The CDR3 nucleotides are TGTGCCAGCAGCCCGCAAGGGTCGGTGAACACTGAAGCTTTCTTT. This codes for CASSPQGSVNTEAFF.

CDR3 nucleotides: TGTGCCAGCAGCTTGGGGCCTAACCGAAGGACCTACGAGCAGTACTTC. The encoded protein is CASSLGPNRRTYEQYF. The chain carries TRBV5-6 and TRBJ2-7; D gene ambiguous. The CDR3 has 16 residues. Germline CDR1 SGHDT, CDR2 YYEEEE. V was pared by 0 bases and J by 2 bases, with 15 bases between. Variable domain in full (rest from reference TRBV5-6 and TRBJ2-7): DAGVTQSPTHLIKTRGQQVTLRCSPKSGHDTVSWYQQALGQGPQFIFQYYEEEERQRGNFPDRFSGHQFPNYSSELNVNALLLGDSALYLCASSLGPNRRTYEQYFGPGTRLTVT.

This chain uses TRBV5-1 with TRBJ1-6; TRBD1 agrees at 7 bases. The length of the CDR3 is 14 residues. J was trimmed by 8 bases and V by 2 bases; bases with no gene match: 4. CDR1 is SGHRS and CDR2 is YFSETQ in the germline V gene. The CDR3 nucleotides are TGCGCCAGCAGCTTCGACAGGGCCGATTCACCCCTCCACTTT. It translates to CASSFDRADSPLHF.

This clonotype has only a few counts. This rearrangement joins TRBV12-3 or TRBV12-4 to TRBJ2-4; 10 bases map to TRBD1. The V and J ends lost 6 bases and 5 bases, in that order; junction bases with no gene match: 7. The CDR3 runs 15 residues. CDR3 sequence reads: CASSPPGQGQNIQYF. In DNA form, the CDR3 reads TGTGCCAGCAGCCCCCCGGGACAGGGGCAAAACATTCAGTACTTC.

The chain joins TRBV6-2 or TRBV6-3 to TRBJ2-5; TRBD1 aligns across 7 bases. The last part of the DNA fits TRBJ2-7 better; the J call may be wrong. Germline loops: CDR1 MNHEY, CDR2 SVGEGT. CDR3 length equals 14 residues. The CDR3 spells CASSYRQGPYEQYF. The CDR3 region has the DNA TGTGCCAGCAGTTATCGACAGGGACCCTACGAGCAGTACTTC.

This clonotype was observed a handful of times. The V gene is TRBV20-1, the J gene TRBJ2-4; D remains unclear. Trimming left V 0 bases short and J 13 bases short, with 16 bases between. The germline V gene has CDR1 DFQATT and CDR2 SNEGSKA (reference sequence). The CDR3 has 13 residues. This CDR3 reads CSARDLRGNEQYF. CDR3 sequence (DNA): TGCAGTGCTAGAGATCTCAGAGGCAATGAGCAGTACTTC.

This clonotype was seen at least ten times. The chain carries TRBV28 and TRBJ2-1; 10 bases fit TRBD2. The germline gives CDR1 MDHEN, CDR2 SYDVKM. This CDR3 contains 18 residues. With V trimmed by 7 bases and J by 7 bases, 19 bases remained unmatched. Here the CDR3 reads CASNPQRRASGRKNEQFF. The DNA of the CDR3 is TGTGCCAGCAACCCTCAACGCCGGGCTAGCGGGAGAAAGAATGAGCAGTTCTTC. Based on the CDR3 plus reference TRBV28 and TRBJ2-1, the full variable domain is DVKVTQSSRYLVKRTGEKVFLECVQDMDHENMFWYRQDPGLGLRLIYFSYDVKMKEKGDIPEGYSVSREKKERFSLILESASTNQTSMYLCASNPQRRASGRKNEQFFGPGTRLTVL.

To note about this clonotype: Its ends do not fully match the called genes, so a read error is possible. This chain connects TRBV6-6 to TRBJ2-1; 11 bases line up with TRBD1. This CDR3 region has 16 residues. CDR1 is MNHNY, CDR2 SVGAGI, per germline (reference sequence). The CDR3 coding sequence is TGTGCCAGCAGATACTACCGGGACAGGGGGAACAATGAGCAGTTCTTC. It translates to CASRYYRDRGNNEQFF.

This rearrangement joins TRBV12-3 or TRBV12-4 to TRBJ2-7; the D is unclear. This CDR3 is built from 14 residues. V gave up 2 bases and J gave up 6 bases, with 14 bases separating them. In nucleotides, the CDR3 is TGTGCCAGCAGTTTACGAAGCCGGACGGGCGAGCAGTACTTC. This gives the protein CASSLRSRTGEQYF.

In regard to this clonotype: This may be a read error, as it is one base from a much larger clone. V and J are TRBV30 and TRBJ2-1; D not resolved. Germline V gives CDR1 GTSNPN, CDR2 SVGIG (reference sequence). This CDR3 spans 13 amino acids. V was clipped by 1 base and J by 13 bases, with 17 bases between them. The CDR3 protein is CAWSGDFQETQFF. The CDR3, as DNA: TGTGCCTGGAGTGGGGATTTCCAAGAGACCCAGTTCTTC.

The chain is built from TRBV7-6 and TRBJ2-5; 11 nucleotides agree with TRBD2. This CDR3 region has 16 residues. Germline loops: CDR1 SGHVS, CDR2 FNYEAQ. Germline trimming cut 5 bases from V and 2 bases from J; bases unmatched to any gene: 7. CDR3 sequence (DNA): TGTGCCAGCAGCAGGGGGACTAGCGGAGTTCAAGAGACCCAGTACTTC. Translated, it gives CASSRGTSGVQETQYF.

A note on this clonotype: Being one base from a much bigger clone, this may be a read error. This rearrangement joins TRBV13 to TRBJ2-7; TRBD2 matches at 8 bases. The CDR3 extends over 15 amino acids. Germline CDR1 PRHDT, CDR2 FYEKMQ (reference sequence). The CDR3 DNA sequence: TGTGCCAGCAGCGAGGGACTAGGGCGCTCCCACGAGCAGTACTTC. Protein sequence: CASSEGLGRSHEQYF.

The chain is built from TRBV7-2 and TRBJ2-7, with D unclear. The germline V gene encodes CDR1 SGHTA and CDR2 FQGNSA. Trimming stripped 6 bases from V and 4 bases from J, with 10 bases between. The CDR3 consists of 12 residues. The CDR3 here is CASSPVNYEQYF. CDR3 coding DNA: TGTGCCAGCAGTCCGGTAAATTACGAGCAGTACTTC.

The chain combines TRBV4-2 with TRBJ2-1; TRBD2 agrees at 13 bases. The assigned J gene may be wrong: the sequence end matches TRBJ2-7 better. The CDR3 has 19 amino acids. CDR1 is LGHNA and CDR2 is YNFKEQ in the germline V gene. The CDR3: CASSQEPGLAGVGYNEQYF. CDR3 sequence (DNA): TGTGCCAGCAGCCAAGAACCCGGACTAGCGGGAGTGGGTTACAATGAGCAGTACTTC.

This clonotype was counted once. V is TRBV6-5 and J is TRBJ1-5; weak D call: TRBD1 (6 bases). Trimming took off 5 bases at V and 3 bases at J, with 17 bases between the two ends. Germline-derived CDR1 and CDR2 are MNHEY and SVGAGI. CDR3 length equals 16 residues. The CDR3 loop is CASSPRQQGPNQPQHF. The CDR3, as DNA: TGTGCCAGCAGTCCCCGTCAACAGGGACCCAATCAGCCCCAGCATTTT.

In regard to this clonotype: A much larger clone differs by one base, so this may be a read error. The CDR3 region has the DNA TGTGCCAGCAGGCGGGGCGGTGAAAGACTGTTTTTT. Protein sequence: CASRRGGERLFF. V gene TRBV12-3 or TRBV12-4 combines with J gene TRBJ1-4; TRBD1 might be the D (5 bases). This CDR3 is built from 12 residues.

The chain recombines TRBV7-9 with TRBJ2-5; a possible D gene is TRBD2 (5 bases). Near its end, the DNA agrees better with TRBJ2-7, so the J call may be wrong. Germline V gives CDR1 SEHNR, CDR2 FQNEAQ (reference sequence). The CDR3 has 13 residues. This CDR3 is CASSGGAENEQYF. DNA for the CDR3: TGTGCCAGCAGCGGAGGTGCCGAGAACGAGCAGTACTTC.

This chain joins TRBV5-1 and TRBJ2-3; TRBD2 matches 8 bases. Germline-derived CDR1 and CDR2 are SGHRS and YFSETQ. Unmatched junction bases numbered 6, after V lost 1 base and J lost 2 bases. This CDR3 region has 16 residues. The CDR3 here is CASSLMPAGDTDTQYF. In DNA form, the CDR3 reads TGCGCCAGCAGCTTGATGCCAGCGGGGGACACAGATACGCAGTATTTT.

The chain recombines TRBV3-1 with TRBJ2-1; tentatively, D is TRBD2 (5 bases). Per the germline V gene, CDR1 is LGHDT and CDR2 is YNNKEL (reference sequence). The CDR3 runs 14 residues. Trimming took 3 bases from V and 6 from J, leaving 12 bases between them. The CDR3 DNA reads as TGTGCCAGCAGCCAGGCGGTGGGGAGCAATGAGCAGTTCTTC. Translation: CASSQAVGSNEQFF.

This clonotype was counted at least ten times. The chain uses TRBV10-3 and TRBJ2-5, with D hard to call. Germline CDR1 ENHRY, CDR2 SYGVKD. Between the trimmed V and J ends, which lost 4 bases and 11 bases, there was a span of 14 bases. This CDR3 spans 12 amino acids. The CDR3 sequence: CAISALLGEQYF. The CDR3 nucleotides are TGTGCCATCAGTGCCCTTTTGGGTGAGCAGTACTTC.

As concerns this clonotype: Sequence at one end of the junction differs from germline and may be a read error. This chain joins TRBV4-3 and TRBJ2-5; no definite D call. The CDR3 spans 14 residues. Germline V gene lookup returns CDR1 LGHNA and CDR2 YSLEER. The CDR3 sequence: CTSSQVLGIETQYF. CDR3 in DNA: TGCACCAGCAGCCAAGTTCTGGGTATAGAGACCCAGTACTTC.

The chain recombines TRBV28 with TRBJ2-7, with 7 positions matching TRBD2. Trimming took 8 bases from V and 3 from J; bases not matched to a gene: 10. The CDR3 extends over 14 amino acids. CDR1 is MDHEN and CDR2 is SYDVKM in the germline V gene. The CDR3 here is CASAVSGKVYEQYF. The CDR3 DNA reads as TGTGCCAGCGCGGTAAGCGGGAAAGTCTACGAGCAGTACTTC.

This clonotype was seen a handful of times. The V call is TRBV9, the J call TRBJ2-1; the D is unclear. Germline-derived CDR1 and CDR2 are SGDLS and YYNGEE. The CDR3 has 15 amino acids. Trimming pared 2 bases from V and 8 bases from J, leaving 17 bases between. This chain's CDR3 is CASSVSTDSGYEQFF. DNA for the CDR3: TGTGCCAGCAGCGTTAGTACGGATTCAGGCTATGAGCAGTTCTTC.

The chain carries TRBV12-3 or TRBV12-4 and TRBJ2-4; D is undetermined. The CDR3 spans 15 residues. V dropped 10 bases and J dropped 0 bases, with 16 bases sitting between them. CDR3 in amino acids: CANRLDEIAKNIQYF. The CDR3 region has the DNA TGTGCCAACAGATTGGACGAGATAGCCAAAAACATTCAGTACTTC.

J is TRBJ2-2 and V is TRBV12-3 or TRBV12-4; D remains unclear. Trimming took 3 bases from V and 2 from J, leaving 10 bases between them. The CDR3 is 15 residues long. The CDR3 spells CASSFMNGNTGELFF. The DNA for the CDR3 is TGTGCCAGCAGTTTTATGAACGGAAACACCGGGGAGCTGTTTTTT.

The rearrangement joins TRBV6-5 to TRBJ2-1; D is unresolved. Germline values: CDR1 MNHEY, CDR2 SVGAGI. The V and J ends lost 2 bases and 5 bases respectively, with 7 bases between them. This CDR3 has 13 residues. This CDR3 is CASSYGQHNEQFF. DNA of the CDR3: TGTGCCAGCAGTTACGGTCAGCACAATGAGCAGTTCTTC.

The rearrangement links TRBV6-5 to TRBJ1-1; no reliable D call. Trimming removed 2 bases from V and 3 bases from J, with 10 bases in between. This CDR3 comprises 14 residues. CDR1 and CDR2 (germline): MNHEY, SVGAGI. The DNA of the CDR3 is TGTGCCAGCAGTTACGGGCAGTACTACACTGAAGCTTTCTTT. Its protein product is CASSYGQYYTEAFF.

V gene TRBV28 combines with J gene TRBJ1-2; TRBD1 is a possible D gene (5 bases). Germline assignment: CDR1 MDHEN and CDR2 SYDVKM. The V end was cut by 1 base, the J end by 2 bases, with 11 bases between. The CDR3 totals 15 residues. The CDR3 protein is CASSLSGKTNYGYTF. As DNA, the CDR3 is TGTGCCAGCAGTTTATCAGGGAAGACCAACTATGGCTACACCTTC.